The T cell receptor beta chain under discussion was sequenced for a study of graft-versus-host responses after intestinal transplantation. Study in general: Recipients across the board were started on anti-thymocyte globulin induction, then kept on tacrolimus and steroids for around 3 years.

Trimming cost V 3 bases and J 7 bases; bases outside gene matches: 9. CDR3 length: 15 amino acids. Germline CDR1 and CDR2: LNHDA and SQIVND (reference sequence). Sequenced by immunoSEQ multiplex PCR; TCRdb stores in-frame clones only, minus some. Of around 37,000 clones listed, roughly 80% were seen once; the top ten hold roughly 3.4%. The sequence came from a human patient who received an intestinal transplant, so some T cells may come from the graft donor. The gene calls are TRBV19 and TRBJ1-5; 7 bases are shared with TRBD1. Sequenced material: PBMCs, taken about 1,000 days after transplant. The CDR3 is CASSMIRGRGQPQHF. Here the CDR3 DNA reads TGTGCCAGTAGTATGATTAGGGGGCGCGGGCAGCCCCAGCATTTT.